The sequence of this T cell receptor beta chain was determined in a study of blood T cell repertoires in COVID-19. Sequenced by immunoSEQ multiplex PCR; TCRdb stores in-frame clones only, minus some. The sample holds roughly 110,000 clones, approximately 90% seen once. The CDR3 extends over 13 amino acids. Trimming removed 3 bases at V and 8 bases at J, with 13 bases between. This clone occurred once. This clonotype originated in a human donor with acute or convalescent COVID-19. The donor label of this sample is uncertain. V usage is TRBV12-3 or TRBV12-4 and J usage is TRBJ1-2; tentative D call: TRBD1 (5 bases). Sequencing input: peripheral blood. The CDR3, as DNA: TGTGCCAGCAGTTTGGGGTGGGACTTGGGCTACACCTTC. It translates to CASSLGWDLGYTF.